This T cell receptor beta chain appears in the sequencing data of a study of response to subunit inactivated influenza vaccine. General study points: The study's authors posited that every seasonal influenza vaccination enlists few new T cells.

This CDR3 is built from 13 residues. Germline CDR1 and CDR2: SGHRS and YFSETQ. V lost 3 bases to trimming and J lost 6 bases, with 13 bases between them. Each CDR3 protein is one row after TCRdb ran MiXCR on the RT-PCR reads. The sample lists 500,000 to 550,000 distinct CDR3 sequences, approximately 7.6% occurring once. This clonotype was detected only a few times. The target antigen is unknown. This specimen consisted of PBMCs from blood, obtained around 25 months after vaccination. The chain has TRBV5-1 and TRBJ2-7; D gene uncertain. The receptor comes from a man aged 50 to 69 who received an inactivated influenza vaccine. CDR3 in amino acids: CASSSSPQSEQYF. In DNA form, the CDR3 reads TGCGCCAGCAGCTCCTCCCCTCAGAGCGAGCAGTACTTC. Together with reference TRBV5-1 and TRBJ2-7, the CDR3 gives the full variable domain: KAGVTQTPRYLIKTRGQQVTLSCSPISGHRSVSWYQQTPGQGLQFLFEYFSETQRNKGNFPGRFSGRQFSNSRSEMNVSTLELGDSALYLCASSSSPQSEQYFGPGTRLTVT.